These 29 T cell receptor beta chains originate from one sample sequenced in a study of blood T cells in healthy people across ages. The second PCR ran about 7 to 12 cycles with a sample-barcoded 5' primer and J-beta primers. TCRdb itself ran the 5' RACE reads through MiXCR, one entry per CDR3 protein. Here the sample spans about 1.5 million distinct CDR3 sequences, approximately 42% being singletons. The specimen was blood. The receptor set was obtained from a woman between 18 and 29 years old in good health.

The CDR3 sequence is CSAPTSGRAHNEQFF. CDR3 sequence (DNA): TGCAGTGCTCCTACTAGCGGGAGGGCCCACAATGAGCAGTTCTTC. The V and J genes are TRBV20-1 and TRBJ2-1; 13 bases map to TRBD2. This CDR3 is 15 amino acids long. CDR1 is DFQATT and CDR2 is SNEGSKA in the germline V gene (reference sequence). V was clipped by 5 bases and J by 5 bases; unmatched bases: 6.

There are many counts of this clonotype. V gene TRBV6-2 or TRBV6-3 combines with J gene TRBJ2-7; D is unclear. CDR3 length: 14 residues. From germline, CDR1 is MNHEY and CDR2 SVGEGT. Trimming shortened V by 3 bases and J by 1 base, and 10 bases separated the two germline ends. The CDR3 sequence: CASSYGSGSYEQYF. The CDR3 DNA is TGTGCCAGCAGTTATGGCAGTGGATCCTACGAGCAGTACTTC.

The chain has TRBV7-2 and TRBJ1-2; 7 positions agree with TRBD1. Germline loops: CDR1 SGHTA, CDR2 FQGNSA. With 5 bases clipped from V and 6 bases from J, the junction kept 9 bases outside the gene matches. CDR3 size: 14 residues. DNA for the CDR3: TGTGCCAGCAGCCAATCAACAGGGGTCGATGGCTACACCTTC. This translates into CASSQSTGVDGYTF.

This clonotype appeared a few times. The chain combines TRBV10-3 with TRBJ1-1; D is unclear. With 6 bases removed from V and 12 bases from J, the gap between germline ends came to 17 bases. CDR1 and CDR2 (germline): ENHRY, SYGVKD. The CDR3 is 12 residues long. The CDR3 is CAIRGYAFGTFF. For the CDR3, the DNA is TGTGCCATCAGAGGGTACGCATTTGGAACTTTCTTT.

The gene calls are TRBV5-1 and TRBJ1-4; 8 nucleotides agree with TRBD1. The V segment lost 3 bases and the J segment 4 bases; nucleotides outside the gene matches: 5. The CDR3 extends over 15 amino acids. Germline CDR1 reads SGHRS; CDR2 reads YFSETQ. CDR3 region: CASSSGQGDNEKLFF. Here the CDR3 DNA reads TGCGCCAGCAGCTCTGGACAGGGTGATAATGAAAAACTGTTTTTT.

The rearrangement links TRBV9 to TRBJ1-2, with a weak D call TRBD1 (6 bases). Germline CDR1 SGDLS, CDR2 YYNGEE. Deletions cut 2 bases from V and 5 bases from J, with 13 bases between. This CDR3 comprises 14 residues. The CDR3 here is CASSVRTESYGYTF. The DNA of the CDR3 is TGTGCCAGCAGCGTCAGGACAGAATCTTATGGCTACACCTTC. Full variable domain (rest looked up from reference TRBV9 and TRBJ1-2): DSGVTQTPKHLITATGQRVTLRCSPRSGDLSVYWYQQSLDQGLQFLIQYYNGEERAKGNILERFSAQQFPDLHSELNLSSLELGDSALYFCASSVRTESYGYTFGSGTRLTVV.

In this sample, this clonotype turned up many times. The rearrangement links TRBV7-9 to TRBJ2-6; unclear D gene. The ends were cut back, 7 bases at V and 1 base at J, with 8 bases in the middle. This CDR3 region has 14 residues. The V gene's germline CDR1 is SEHNR and CDR2 FQNEAQ (reference sequence). CDR3 nucleotides: TGTGCCAGCACATCTCCATCTGGGGCCAACGTCCTGACTTTC. It codes for CASTSPSGANVLTF.

The rearrangement joins TRBV29-1 to TRBJ1-2; D gene unclear. CDR1 is SQVTM and CDR2 is ANQGSEA in the germline V gene. This CDR3 has 14 residues. The germline V and J ends were trimmed by 7 bases and 0 bases, with 15 bases remaining between them. CDR3 loop: CSAGHDRTNYGYTF. CDR3 nucleotide sequence: TGCAGCGCGGGTCATGACCGAACTAACTATGGCTACACCTTC.

This chain connects TRBV4-3 to TRBJ2-7; tentatively, D is TRBD1 (5 bases). Germline V CDR1 and CDR2: LGHNA, YSLEER. The CDR3 is made up of 13 amino acids. Between the trimmed V and J ends, which lost 0 bases and 7 bases, there was a span of 10 bases. CDR3 region: CASSQDLDNEQYF. The DNA of the CDR3 is TGCGCCAGCAGCCAAGATTTGGACAATGAGCAGTACTTC.

V usage is TRBV28 and J usage is TRBJ2-7, with D hard to call. Germline V gives CDR1 MDHEN, CDR2 SYDVKM. V was cut by 3 bases and J by 2 bases, with 17 bases left in between. The CDR3 length is 16 residues. The CDR3 here is CASSLRPVTLPYEQYF. The CDR3 coding sequence is TGTGCCAGCAGTTTGCGCCCCGTGACCCTCCCCTACGAGCAGTACTTC.

In its sample, this clonotype was seen a few times. V gene TRBV4-3 combines with J gene TRBJ2-7, with a tentative D call TRBD1 (6 bases). The CDR3 is 18 amino acids. V gave up 1 base and J gave up 0 bases, with 19 bases separating them. The germline CDR1 and CDR2 sequences are LGHNA and YSLEER. The CDR3 reads CASSQAAIQDRSSYEQYF. The CDR3 coding sequence is TGCGCCAGCAGCCAAGCGGCAATTCAAGACAGGAGCTCCTACGAGCAGTACTTC.

This clonotype was detected many times. The chain carries TRBV7-9 and TRBJ1-2; possibly TRBD1 for D (5 bases). The CDR3 is 14 amino acids. With 3 bases removed from V and 4 bases from J, the gap between germline ends came to 12 bases. From germline, CDR1 is SEHNR and CDR2 FQNEAQ (reference sequence). The CDR3 here is CASSLGELSYGYTF. The CDR3 nucleotides are TGTGCCAGCAGCTTGGGGGAATTAAGCTATGGCTACACCTTC.

In its sample, this clonotype was seen a few times. This rearrangement joins TRBV2 to TRBJ2-5; no clear D. Germline lookup yields CDR1 SNHLY and CDR2 FYNNEI. V lost 6 bases and J lost 5, with 16 bases in between. The CDR3 is 14 amino acids. The CDR3 sequence: CASSVQRPGETQYF. CDR3 bases: TGTGCCAGCAGCGTGCAAAGGCCCGGGGAGACCCAGTACTTC.

The chain has TRBV6-6 and TRBJ2-1; a possible D gene is TRBD1 (6 bases). The germline V and J ends were trimmed by 1 base and 4 bases, with 8 bases remaining between them. This CDR3 has 14 residues. Germline CDR1 MNHNY, CDR2 SVGAGI (reference sequence). The CDR3 sequence: CASSYLGQYNEQFF. The CDR3 DNA is TGTGCCAGCAGTTACTTAGGACAGTACAATGAGCAGTTCTTC.

The chain links TRBV28 to TRBJ1-6, with D hard to call. CDR3 length: 14 residues. Germline V gene sequence: CDR1 MDHEN, CDR2 SYDVKM. Trimming left V 3 bases short and J 6 bases short, with 9 bases between. This chain's CDR3 is CASSFPGSNSPLHF. The CDR3 coding sequence is TGTGCCAGCAGTTTTCCAGGCTCTAATTCACCCCTCCACTTT.

The gene calls are TRBV7-7 and TRBJ2-1; the match to TRBD1 covers 7 bases. Germline CDR1 and CDR2: SSHAT and FNYEAQ (reference sequence). After removal of 5 bases from V and 5 bases from J, the junction contained 9 bases not matched to a gene. There are 15 residues in the CDR3. The CDR3 DNA sequence: TGTGCCAGCAGCCCCGGGACAGCCGACGACAATGAGCAGTTCTTC. It codes for CASSPGTADDNEQFF.

The table lists this clonotype with many counts. The chain carries TRBV7-2 and TRBJ1-4, with D uncertain. Germline V gene sequence: CDR1 SGHTA, CDR2 FQGNSA. This CDR3 is 14 amino acids long. Trimming pared 1 base from V and 5 bases from J, leaving 8 bases between. The CDR3 nucleotides are TGTGCCAGCAGCTTAGAGGCAGTAAATGAAAAACTGTTTTTT. Its translation: CASSLEAVNEKLFF.

The chain recombines TRBV29-1 with TRBJ2-7; maybe TRBD2 (5 bases). Deletions cut 7 bases from V and 1 base from J, with 17 bases between. Germline CDR1 and CDR2: SQVTM and ANQGSEA. CDR3 length: 14 amino acids. CDR3 loop: CSAVLLANSYEQYF. Here the CDR3 DNA reads TGCAGCGCCGTCTTGTTAGCGAATTCCTACGAGCAGTACTTC.

The chain employs TRBV29-1 and TRBJ1-2; TRBD1 agrees at 7 bases. The trim removed 6 bases at V and 1 base at J, leaving 5 bases unmatched. The germline V gene encodes CDR1 SQVTM and CDR2 ANQGSEA. The CDR3 is 13 residues long. CDR3 loop: CSVEGQINYGYTF. CDR3 DNA: TGCAGCGTAGAGGGACAGATTAACTATGGCTACACCTTC.

This clonotype was observed a handful of times. The gene calls are TRBV9 and TRBJ1-3, with D tentatively TRBD1 (5 bases). CDR3 size: 15 residues. Trimming stripped 4 bases from V and 7 bases from J, with 18 bases between. In germline, CDR1 is SGDLS, CDR2 YYNGEE. The CDR3 sequence is CASSPTGGLWNTIYF. The DNA for the CDR3 is TGTGCCAGCAGCCCGACTGGGGGACTTTGGAACACCATATATTTT. The whole variable domain, filled in from reference TRBV9 and TRBJ1-3, reads DSGVTQTPKHLITATGQRVTLRCSPRSGDLSVYWYQQSLDQGLQFLIQYYNGEERAKGNILERFSAQQFPDLHSELNLSSLELGDSALYFCASSPTGGLWNTIYFGEGSWLTVV.

The chain links TRBV29-1 to TRBJ2-5; maybe TRBD1 (5 bases). The CDR3 runs to 13 residues. V was pared by 5 bases and J by 5 bases, with 15 bases between. CDR1 and CDR2 (germline): SQVTM, ANQGSEA. CDR3 loop: CSVTQKGPETQYF. The CDR3 DNA is TGCAGCGTTACCCAGAAGGGGCCCGAGACCCAGTACTTC.

The chain employs TRBV4-2 and TRBJ2-7, with 8 bases identical to TRBD2. The CDR3 runs 16 residues. V gave up 1 base and J gave up 2 bases; unmatched junction bases: 7. CDR1 LGHNA and CDR2 YNFKEQ come from the germline V gene. CDR3 residues: CASSQVGAGGPYEQYF. The CDR3 DNA is TGTGCCAGCAGCCAAGTGGGGGCGGGAGGCCCCTACGAGCAGTACTTC.

This chain links TRBV5-5 with TRBJ2-7; 9 bases fit TRBD2. The CDR3 length is 15 residues. Germline loops: CDR1 SGHKS, CDR2 YYEKEE (reference sequence). With 0 bases clipped from V and 5 bases from J, the junction kept 6 bases outside the gene matches. This CDR3 is CASSLVTGGRDEQYF. In DNA form, the CDR3 reads TGTGCCAGCAGCTTGGTTACTGGCGGGAGGGACGAGCAGTACTTC.

This clonotype appeared a few times. V usage is TRBV7-8 and J usage is TRBJ2-1; 11 bases fit TRBD2. This CDR3 is 15 amino acids long. The V segment lost 0 bases and the J segment 12 bases; nucleotides outside the gene matches: 7. Per germline, CDR1 SGHVS and CDR2 FQNEAQ. CDR3 nucleotide sequence: TGTGCCAGCAGCTTAGCTAGCGGGGGGGCACGCGTGCAGTTCTTC. It encodes CASSLASGGARVQFF.

This clonotype was counted at least ten times. This chain connects TRBV4-3 to TRBJ2-1, with D tentatively TRBD2 (5 bases). CDR3 length equals 17 residues. CDR1 and CDR2 (germline): LGHNA, YSLEER. Trimming cost V 1 base and J 4 bases, with 17 bases left between them. DNA for the CDR3: TGCGCCAGCAGCCAAGCGGTGGGAGCGGACCAATACAATGAGCAGTTCTTC. This codes for CASSQAVGADQYNEQFF.

This clonotype was recorded once. The genes are TRBV6-2 or TRBV6-3 and TRBJ2-7; 11 positions agree with TRBD2. The CDR3 contains 19 residues. Germline-derived CDR1 and CDR2 are MNHEY and SVGEGT. J lost 1 base, V lost 7 bases, and 18 bases had no gene match. The CDR3 spells CASTPIWLAGGKRSYEQYF. The CDR3 nucleotides are TGTGCCAGCACTCCCATTTGGCTAGCGGGAGGAAAACGATCCTACGAGCAGTACTTC.

The rearrangement links TRBV20-1 to TRBJ2-7; possibly TRBD2 for D (6 bases). This CDR3 region has 11 residues. The ends were cut back, 8 bases at V and 2 bases at J, with 10 bases in the middle. Germline CDR1 is DFQATT and CDR2 is SNEGSKA (reference sequence). CDR3 nucleotides: TGCAGTCGGGGCGGGACCTACGAGCAGTACTTC. As protein: CSRGGTYEQYF.

This clonotype has only one observation. A junction boundary mismatches the germline segment, possibly from a read error. The rearrangement joins TRBV27 to TRBJ1-2, with 8 bases that match TRBD1. This CDR3 has 14 residues. Germline V CDR1 and CDR2: MNHEY, SMNVEV (reference sequence). The CDR3 reads CASSLAGQAYDYTF. In DNA form, the CDR3 reads TGTGCCAGCAGTTTAGCGGGACAGGCCTATGACTACACCTTC.

This chain links TRBV12-3 or TRBV12-4 with TRBJ1-1; unclear D gene. V was pared by 3 bases and J by 7 bases, with 15 bases between. CDR3 length equals 14 residues. The CDR3 bases are TGTGCCAGCAGTTTGGGTGGAAGGATTCGTGAAGCTTTCTTT. Translating it yields CASSLGGRIREAFF.